This T cell receptor beta chain was sequenced for a study of OX40 agonist ivuxolimab in advanced cancers. Repertoires were generated with immunoSEQ multiplex PCR, while TCRdb's copy carries only in-frame clones and drops some. Altogether 10,000 or so clones are present, 77% being singletons, with the ten largest covering about 30%. A note on this clone: The antigen is undetermined.

Findings of the study overall: Compared with CD4+, CD8+ T cells on average had more expanded clones. There was clonal expansion of CD4+ and CD8+ blood T cells by week 6 at 0.1 to 3.0 mg/kg.

The V gene end was trimmed by 6 bases and the J gene end by 5 bases; junction bases not matched to a gene: 5. The CDR3 spans 15 residues. The germline CDR1 and CDR2 sequences are LNHDA and SQIVND (reference sequence). Sequences were derived from CD4+ or CD8+ T cells sorted from blood, sampled in a trial of the OX40 agonist ivuxolimab. V is TRBV19 and J is TRBJ2-1, with 12 bases fitting TRBD2. This TCR derives from an adult with an advanced solid tumor such as melanoma, head and neck, liver or kidney cancer. CDR3 region: CASSLGTSGHNEQFF. The CDR3 region has the DNA TGTGCCAGTAGCTTAGGGACTAGCGGGCACAATGAGCAGTTCTTC. The full variable domain, with the rest looked up from reference TRBV19 and TRBJ2-1, is DGGITQSPKYLFRKEGQNVTLSCEQNLNHDAMYWYRQDPGQGLRLIYYSQIVNDFQKGDIAEGYSVSREKKESFPLTVTSAQKNPTAFYLCASSLGTSGHNEQFFGPGTRLTVL.